The rows below give T cell receptor beta chains drawn from one sample of a study of blood T cell repertoires in COVID-19. Profiling relied on immunoSEQ multiplex PCR, and the TCRdb table lists in-frame clones only, not all of them. The sample records around 140,000 clones, approximately 89% being singletons. Material for sequencing was peripheral blood. These receptors all come from a human donor in a cohort sampled during active COVID-19. Each CDR3 is given with its conserved first and last residue. The D gene is left open where the match is weak. The size entry is marked missing in some rows and otherwise reads once, few, many or a size class.

>TRBJ1-4|18|TRBD1|TRBV5-4|.
TGTGCCAGCAGCTTTGAAGTGGGCTTGGGACAGGGAGGTGAAAAACTGTTTTTT
CASSFEVGLGQGGEKLFF
>TRBJ1-2|13|TRBD1|TRBV19|.
TGTGCCAGTAGTCCCTGGGACAGGCCCATGGGGACCTTC
CASSPWDRPMGTF
>TRBJ1-1|12|.|TRBV19|.
TGTGCCAATACAAAGTCAGGCACTGAAGCTTTCTTT
CANTKSGTEAFF
>TRBJ1-6|15|.|TRBV27|.
TGTGCCAGCAGTTTATCGGGGCAGGGAAATTCACCCCTCCACTTT
CASSLSGQGNSPLHF
>TRBJ2-3|16|TRBD1|TRBV4-1|.
TGCGCCAGCAGCCTCCGACAGGGTATACGCACAGATACGCAGTATTTT
CASSLRQGIRTDTQYF
>TRBJ2-1|15|TRBD2|TRBV13|.
TGTGCCAGCAGCGATCAGGGACTCACGGGGGGTGAGCAGTTCTTC
CASSDQGLTGGEQFF
>TRBJ2-5|16|.|TRBV7-2|.
TGTGCCAGCAGCTTAGCTACAGGGTTGGTTTGGGAGACCCAGTACTTC
CASSLATGLVWETQYF
>TRBJ2-6|15|.|TRBV9|.
TGTGCCAGCAGCCGCGGGGACTCTGGGGCCAACGTCCTGACTTTC
CASSRGDSGANVLTF
>TRBJ2-5|14|TRBD1|TRBV19|.
TGTGCCAGTAGTATCACAGGGGCCGGAGAGACCCAGTACTTC
CASSITGAGETQYF
>TRBJ2-3|16|TRBD2|TRBV13|.
TGTGCCAGCAGCTTAGCGCGACTAGCGATTTCAGATACGCAGTATTTT
CASSLARLAISDTQYF
>TRBJ2-2|13|.|TRBV7-3|.
TGTGCCAGCAGCTTAACTAGTCCCGGGGAGCTGTTTTTT
CASSLTSPGELFF
>TRBJ2-7|13|TRBD1|TRBV3-1/TRBV3-2|.
TGTGCCAGCAGCCCCGGGACAGTAGACGAGCAGTACTTC
CASSPGTVDEQYF
>TRBJ1-2|14|TRBD1|TRBV6-5|.
TGTGCCACGATCCGGGACAGGGGGCCGAGTGGCTACACCTTC
CATIRDRGPSGYTF
>TRBJ1-2|16|TRBD1|TRBV7-9|.
TGTGCCAGCAGCCTCGACGCCGGGACAGGGGTCTATGGCTACACCTTC
CASSLDAGTGVYGYTF
>TRBJ2-7|15|.|TRBV11-1|once
TGTGCCAGCAGCTTGGCGGGGATTAACACCTACGAGCAGTACTTC
CASSLAGINTYEQYF
>TRBJ2-7|15|.|TRBV4-1|.
TGCGCCAGCAGCCAAGATTTAGCACCGGGCTACGAGCAGTACTTC
CASSQDLAPGYEQYF
>TRBJ2-7|11|.|TRBV6-5|.
TGTGCCAGCAGTATATCCTACGAGCAGTACTTC
CASSISYEQYF
>TRBJ2-7|15|TRBD2|TRBV11-2|.
TGTGCCAGCAGTCCAAGGTTTAGCGGGGGGTACGAGCAGTACTTC
CASSPRFSGGYEQYF
>TRBJ2-1|14|.|TRBV3-1/TRBV3-2|.
TGTGCCAGCAGCCAAGGCGGGACGGACAATGAGCAGTTCTTC
CASSQGGTDNEQFF
>TRBJ1-5|13|.|TRBV6-2/TRBV6-3|.
TGTGCCAGCAGTCAGGGGCTTGGTCAGCCCCAGCATTTT
CASSQGLGQPQHF
>TRBJ2-7|16|TRBD1|TRBV5-5|.
TGTGCCAGCAGCTTGGCCTACCGACAGGGGGCGGACGAGCAGTACTTC
CASSLAYRQGADEQYF
>TRBJ2-1|15|TRBD2|TRBV4-3|.
TGCGCCAGCCAGTTAGCGGGGGCCCCCTACAATGAGCAGTTCTTC
CASQLAGAPYNEQFF
>TRBJ2-1|17|.|TRBV7-6|once
TGTGCCAGCAGCTTTGGAGCAGCGAGGAGCTCCTACAATGAGCAGTTCTTC
CASSFGAARSSYNEQFF
>TRBJ1-4|12|TRBD1|TRBV2|.
TGTGCCACACAGGGGATCTATGAAAAACTGTTTTTT
CATQGIYEKLFF
>TRBJ2-3|14|TRBD1|TRBV7-3|few
TGTGCCAGCAGCAAGGACAGGGAAACAGATACGCAGTATTTT
CASSKDRETDTQYF
>TRBJ2-3|13|.|TRBV12-3/TRBV12-4|.
TGTGCCAGCAGTCGGGTAGGGGAAGATACGCAGTATTTT
CASSRVGEDTQYF
>TRBJ1-3|13|TRBD1|TRBV25-1|.
TGTGCCACCAGAGGACAGGGAAGAAACACCATATATTTT
CATRGQGRNTIYF
>TRBJ1-2|16|.|TRBV6-1|.
TGTGCCAGCAGTGAAGCCTATAGACAAACCTCCTATGGCTACACCTTC
CASSEAYRQTSYGYTF
>TRBJ1-3|15|.|TRBV4-3|.
TGCGCCAGCAGCCAAACAGGAGTCTCTGGAAACACCATATATTTT
CASSQTGVSGNTIYF
>TRBJ1-4|15|TRBD1|TRBV9|.
TGTGCCAGCAGCGAAACGACAGGGGTTGCTGAAAAACTGTTTTTT
CASSETTGVAEKLFF
>TRBJ2-5|17|TRBD2|TRBV9|.
TGTGCCAGCAGCGTAGGATTAAGCGGGGGGGCAGGGGAGACCCAGTACTTC
CASSVGLSGGAGETQYF
>TRBJ2-1|15|.|TRBV6-5|.
TGTGCCAGCAGTTATACCCCTAACTCCTACAATGAGCAGTTCTTC
CASSYTPNSYNEQFF
>TRBJ2-7|14|TRBD1|TRBV19|.
TGTGCCAGTAGTTCGACAGGGGATTCCTACGAGCAGTACTTC
CASSSTGDSYEQYF
>TRBJ2-3|16|.|TRBV19|.
TGTGCCAGTAGTATCCTTCGGGGAATAAACACAGATACGCAGTATTTT
CASSILRGINTDTQYF
>TRBJ2-5|14|TRBD2|TRBV6-5|.
TGTGCCAGCAGTCCGACTAGCGGGGGAGAGACCCAGTACTTC
CASSPTSGGETQYF
>TRBJ1-2|14|.|TRBV18|.
TGTGCCAGCTCACCGGGGAGGGGGAACTATGGCTACACCTTC
CASSPGRGNYGYTF
>TRBJ2-5|15|TRBD2|TRBV19|.
TGTGCCAGTAGTCCAACTAGCGGGGGGGCGTTCCTGCAGTACTTC
CASSPTSGGAFLQYF
>TRBJ2-7|13|.|TRBV3-1/TRBV3-2|.
TGTGCCAGCAGCCAAGGGGTTCGGGGGGAGCAGTACTTC
CASSQGVRGEQYF
>TRBJ1-2|13|.|TRBV7-2|.
TGTGCCAGCAGCTTCTGGACTTTAACTGGCTACACCTTC
CASSFWTLTGYTF
>TRBJ1-1|13|.|TRBV10-3|.
TGTGCCATCAGCCGGGGTCCAAACACTGAAGCTTTCTTT
CAISRGPNTEAFF
>TRBJ1-1|15|TRBD1|TRBV4-1|.
TGCGCCAGCAGCCAAGACCCCTCAGGGGGAACTGAAGCTTTCTTT
CASSQDPSGGTEAFF
>TRBJ2-2|17|TRBD2|TRBV9|.
TGTGCCAGCAGCGTAACTACCGGGACTAGCGTTTCCGGGGAGCTGTTTTTT
CASSVTTGTSVSGELFF
>TRBJ1-2|17|TRBD1|TRBV18|.
TGTGCCAGCTCACCAACCGGGACAGGAGCCCAAAACTATGGCTACACCTTC
CASSPTGTGAQNYGYTF
>TRBJ2-2|16|TRBD2|TRBV3-1/TRBV3-2|.
TGTGCCAGCAGCCCCTCCAGCGGGGGGGACCCCGGGGAGCTGTTTTTT
CASSPSSGGDPGELFF
>TRBJ1-6|16|.|TRBV13|.
TGTGCCAGCAGCCCCAGACAGAAAGCAGAAAATTCACCCCTCCACTTT
CASSPRQKAENSPLHF
>TRBJ1-4|12|.|TRBV2|.
TGTGCCAGCAGCGATCAGGGGGAAAAACTGTTTTTT
CASSDQGEKLFF
>TRBJ1-1|16|.|TRBV6-5|.
TGTGCCAGCAGTTACGCCATCGGGACAAGGAACACTGAAGCTTTCTTT
CASSYAIGTRNTEAFF
>TRBJ1-1|14|.|TRBV7-2|.
TGTGCCAGCAGCTTCCAGGGAGGAAGCACTGAAGCTTTCTTT
CASSFQGGSTEAFF
>TRBJ1-6|13|.|TRBV6-4|once
TGTGCCAGCAGTGAATCCCCCGGGTTGTCCCTCCACTTT
CASSESPGLSLHF
>TRBJ2-7|17|.|TRBV13|.
TGTGCCAGCAGCCAAAGCACATCGGGGATGGCACCCTACGAGCAGTACTTC
CASSQSTSGMAPYEQYF